The 2 T cell receptor beta chains below all came from one sample that was sequenced in a study of blood T cell repertoires in COVID-19. Clones were sequenced by immunoSEQ multiplex PCR, and TCRdb holds only the in-frame ones, with some missing. The profile shows 150,000 to 200,000 clones, over 80% of them singletons. Sequenced sample: peripheral blood. The receptors were gathered from a man aged 25-40 years with COVID-19, enrolled during active disease.

This clone was counted once. V usage is TRBV3-1 (or the pseudogene TRBV3-2) and J usage is TRBJ2-7; D perhaps matches TRBD2 (5 bases). Germline CDR1 LGHDT, CDR2 YNNKEL (reference sequence). Trimming pared 3 bases from V and 2 bases from J, leaving 11 bases between. The CDR3 is made up of 14 amino acids. The CDR3 loop reads CASSQGGPPYEQYF. CDR3 bases: TGTGCCAGCAGCCAGGGCGGGCCCCCCTACGAGCAGTACTTC.

The CDR3 DNA reads as TGCGCCAGCAGGGCCATTTTGAACACTGAAGCTTTCTTT. Its protein product is CASRAILNTEAFF. J is TRBJ1-1 and V is TRBV5-1; D is unresolved. Trimming pared 5 bases from V and 0 bases from J, leaving 8 bases between. Germline loops: CDR1 SGHRS, CDR2 YFSETQ. The length of the CDR3 is 13 residues.